One and the same sample provided the 10 T cell receptor beta chains below, sequenced in a study of T cells in Graves' hyperthyroidism and ophthalmopathy. Regions amplified from RNA transcripts were the TCR beta CDR3 regions. Carried out on the TCR CDR3, a first-round RT-PCR used the HTBI primer set. MiXCR, run by TCRdb on the multiplex PCR reads, gives a single entry per CDR3 protein. The sample carries under 350,000 distinct CDR3 sequences, 21% recorded once. The sequenced material came from blood. The origin of the receptors is a woman between 50 and 59 years old with Graves' hyperthyroidism.

This clonotype was seen at least ten times. For the CDR3, the DNA is TGTGCCAGCAGCTTAGGGTTCACAGGGTTGGGCAATCAGCCCCAGCATTTT. Translating gives CASSLGFTGLGNQPQHF. The chain uses TRBV7-8 and TRBJ1-5; D might be TRBD1 (6 bases). This CDR3 is 17 amino acids long. V lost 1 base to trimming and J lost 2 bases, with 15 bases between them. Germline V gives CDR1 SGHVS, CDR2 FQNEAQ.

There are many counts of this clonotype. The chain links TRBV12-3 or TRBV12-4 to TRBJ1-4; possible D gene TRBD1, 6 bases. The V end lost 6 bases, the J end lost 6 bases, and 17 bases lay between the germline ends. The CDR3 length is 15 residues. In DNA, the CDR3 is TGTGCCAGCAGCGGGGGCGTGGTGGCATATGAAAAACTGTTTTTT. As protein: CASSGGVVAYEKLFF.

In this sample, this clonotype turned up once. The rearrangement joins TRBV11-2 to TRBJ1-2, with 10 bases lining up with TRBD1. The CDR3 extends over 15 amino acids. Germline lookup yields CDR1 SGHAT and CDR2 FQNNGV. Trimming took 3 bases from V and 5 from J; bases not matched to a gene: 6. CDR3: CASSFGQGGSYGYTF. The CDR3 region has the DNA TGTGCCAGCAGCTTCGGACAGGGGGGGTCTTATGGCTACACCTTC.

The chain carries TRBV7-3 and TRBJ2-5, with D maybe TRBD1 (6 bases). The germline V gene has CDR1 SGHTA and CDR2 FQGTGA. Trimming pared 4 bases from V and 0 bases from J, leaving 12 bases between. The CDR3 spans 15 residues. Written as DNA, the CDR3 is TGTGCCAGCAGCTCGGGACACCCTCACCAAGAGACCCAGTACTTC. Translated: CASSSGHPHQETQYF.

The table lists this clonotype with many counts. The chain joins TRBV5-1 to TRBJ2-2, with TRBD2 matching over 8 bases. Germline CDR1 reads SGHRS; CDR2 reads YFSETQ. Trimming removed 4 bases from V and 4 bases from J; junction bases left unmatched: 15. The CDR3 is made up of 18 amino acids. This chain's CDR3 is CASSGVGSGTRPTGELFF. The DNA for the CDR3 is TGCGCCAGCAGCGGTGTGGGGTCCGGGACTAGGCCCACCGGGGAGCTGTTTTTT.

This clonotype was seen at least ten times. The V call is TRBV3-1, the J call TRBJ1-2; maybe TRBD1 (6 bases). Germline CDR1 reads LGHDT; CDR2 reads YNNKEL (reference sequence). The CDR3 has 16 amino acids. V lost 1 base, J lost 8 bases, and 20 bases lay in between. The CDR3 DNA sequence: TGTGCCAGCAGCCAAGTTCCTACCGGGACACCCTGGGGCTACACCTTC. This codes for CASSQVPTGTPWGYTF.

This clonotype showed up just a few times. V and J are TRBV5-1 and TRBJ2-7, with 7 bases identical to TRBD2. The junction had 8 bases not matched to a gene; V was cut back by 4 bases and J by 4 bases. The germline gives CDR1 SGHRS, CDR2 YFSETQ. The CDR3 is made up of 14 amino acids. This CDR3 reads CASSPGLGLYEQYF. CDR3 DNA sequence: TGCGCCAGCAGCCCCGGACTAGGTCTGTACGAGCAGTACTTC.

This clonotype was seen only a few times. The CDR3: CAWSVGLAGGRETQYF. The CDR3, as DNA: TGTGCCTGGAGTGTAGGGCTAGCGGGAGGCCGAGAGACCCAGTACTTC. The chain carries TRBV30 and TRBJ2-5; TRBD2 agrees at 11 bases. Germline V gives CDR1 GTSNPN, CDR2 SVGIG (reference sequence). V was clipped by 0 bases and J by 4 bases; unmatched bases: 7. The CDR3 consists of 16 residues.

This clonotype has a handful of counts. This chain joins TRBV5-1 and TRBJ2-3; TRBD1 aligns across 8 bases. Germline CDR1 is SGHRS and CDR2 is YFSETQ. V gave up 4 bases and J gave up 0 bases; unmatched junction bases: 4. CDR3 size: 15 residues. CDR3 residues: CASSHQGASTDTQYF. The CDR3 coding sequence is TGCGCCAGCAGCCATCAGGGGGCTAGCACAGATACGCAGTATTTT.

This clonotype occurred many times. V is TRBV27 and J is TRBJ2-7; possible D gene TRBD1, 6 bases. V shed 4 bases and J shed 5 bases, with 15 bases lying between them. CDR1 and CDR2 from the germline V gene are MNHEY and SMNVEV (reference sequence). CDR3 size: 14 residues. The DNA of the CDR3 is TGTGCCAGCAGTTCCCGGGACACGGGCCACGAGCAGTACTTC. As protein: CASSSRDTGHEQYF.